One T cell receptor beta chain is described in this entry. Its antigen is not known. PCR involved 60 Vbeta and 13 Jbeta primers. TCRdb's table, derived via immunoSEQ multiplex PCR, lists solely in-frame clones and lacks some. The sample includes around 70,000 clones. From germline, CDR1 is MNHNS and CDR2 SASEGT. With 8 bases clipped from V and 3 bases from J, the junction kept 3 bases outside the gene matches. The CDR3 runs 14 residues. The data originate from a study of cytomegalovirus exposure and HLA in healthy donors. The study's findings and limits: According to reports, the classifier identified cytomegalovirus status with high specificity and sensitivity.

The sample comprised PBMCs. This TCR derives from a middle-aged man in good health and CMV-seronegative. V is TRBV6-1 and J is TRBJ2-5; 13 bases are shared with TRBD2. DNA of the CDR3: TGTGCCAGCGCCGGGACTAGCGGGAAAGAGACCCAGTACTTC. It encodes CASAGTSGKETQYF.